The source of this T cell receptor beta chain is a study of blood T cells in healthy people across ages (dated by TCRdb to 2013 to 2016). With regard to the full study: In model experiments, roughly one uniquely barcoded TCR beta cDNA molecule per two T cells was captured by template switching. Age-related changes in TCR beta repertoire diversity were measured in the study by deep sequencing normalized with unique cDNA molecular identifiers. The donors were divided into four age groups: young (average approximately 17 years), middle-aged (around 41), aged (approximately 59) and long-lived (roughly 82). Donors of different ages were randomly distributed across sequencing lanes to avoid experimental bias. Using the same blood draw, the study looked at two additional independent replicas of 1 million unique cDNA reads for two donors, one aged 18 to 30 and the other aged 80 or older.

This clonotype was recorded a few times. Which antigen it targets is not known. No base quality values were provided; no much bigger clone lies one nucleotide off. The library was made by 5' RACE. Sequencing was performed on an Illumina HiSeq 2500. The second PCR ran for about 6 to 11 cycles and used a J-beta primer mix along with a sample-barcoded 5' primer. Each TCR beta cDNA molecule received a unique molecular identifier from a template-switch 5' adaptor carrying 12 random nucleotides. Each sample yielded at least 2.5 million CDR3-containing paired-end reads. The Mint cDNA synthesis kit, primed by a TRBC-specific oligonucleotide, was used to synthesize first-strand cDNA from all RNA. All cDNA was treated with uracil-DNA glycosylase and then went through a first 18-cycle PCR with the universal primers M1SS and BC2_uni_R. In the source study's methods: Each sample was normalized by randomly selecting 1 million high-quality reads, each carrying a distinct molecular identifier. Instead of being binned into consensus sequences, reads that shared molecular identifiers were thrown out. CDR3 identification, clonotype clustering and error correction used MiTCR with a Q25 quality threshold and the strictest error-elimination algorithm. Lower-bound total TCR beta diversity was estimated with a nonparametric unseen species model using Euler transformation. TCRdb reran the public reads through fastp at Q25 and MiXCR, keeping productive beta chains. Identical CDR3 protein sequences are pooled into one entry, listed with their most common genes and DNA. TCRdb's processing, not the study's, gives the V and J calls here. This sample gives fewer than 800,000 distinct CDR3 sequences in total; around 20% of them show up just once. The ten most abundant clones make up roughly 3.7% of the sample.

Donors were 40 or so systemically healthy Caucasian individuals from Russia aged roughly 6 to 90 years. Ten milliliters of peripheral blood were drawn from each donor into EDTA-treated Vacutainer tubes. Ficoll-Paque density-gradient centrifugation was used to isolate PBMCs, with at least 6.5 million per sample. Total RNA, at least 6 micrograms per sample, was extracted from PBMCs with Trizol reagent. For every donor, flow cytometry on a PBMC aliquot measured the percentage of naive CD45RAhigh/CD27high T cells. General conclusions and limits of the study: As age increased, observed TCR beta diversity per million T cells dropped in a roughly linear way, and a significant reduction was already evident by age 40. Estimates of total diversity from one million sequenced T cells were regarded as lower bounds and underestimates. Because profiling used bulk unsorted PBMCs, naive and antigen-experienced compartments could not be compared conclusively. Because the CMV infection status of the donors was unknown, age-related changes in expanded clonotypes may potentially have been confounded. The percentage of naive T cells measured by flow cytometry correlated strongly with observed TCR beta diversity. The long-lived group showed more naive CD4+ T cells, fewer expanded clones and increased TCR diversity than the aged group, suggesting age selection.

The source material was blood. The sequence was collected from a man aged 70-80 years in good health.

CDR3 protein: CASSPSGRSNIQYF. The DNA is TGTGCCAGCAGCCCCAGCGGGAGGTCAAACATTCAGTACTTC. The rearranged segments are TRBV9 and TRBJ2-4; 9 bases in between match TRBD2. Here V drops 4 bases and J drops 6 bases, and the junction holds 5 bases not matched to any gene. Based on the germline V gene, the CDR1 and CDR2 sequences are SGDLS and YYNGEE. The CDR3 has 14 amino acids, counting the end cysteine and phenylalanine. This entry keeps only the CDR3 DNA: 42 bases, framed from base 1.